Below, 27 T cell receptor beta chains from the same sample are listed, as sequenced in a study of cytomegalovirus exposure and HLA in healthy donors. The primer mix had 60 Vbeta and 13 Jbeta primers. The data were produced by immunoSEQ multiplex PCR, yet TCRdb's version contains in-frame clones alone and is incomplete. In the table there are fewer than 200,000 clones, approximately 80% of which are singletons. Input material: PBMCs. These TCRs come from a woman in her forties or fifties in good health and CMV-seronegative.

The chain joins TRBV5-1 to TRBJ2-7; 14 nucleotides agree with TRBD2. The V gene end was trimmed by 4 bases and the J gene end by 3 bases; junction bases not matched to a gene: 9. CDR1 is SGHRS, CDR2 YFSETQ, per germline. The CDR3 loop spans 17 amino acids. DNA of the CDR3: TGCGCCAGCAGCCCTGGACTAGCGGGGGGCGAACTCTACGAGCAGTACTTC. Amino acid sequence: CASSPGLAGGELYEQYF.

The chain uses TRBV11-3 and TRBJ2-1; TRBD1 matches at 9 bases. The CDR3 is 16 amino acids. CDR1 and CDR2 (germline): SGHNT, YENEEA. The J segment lost 5 bases and the V segment lost 6 bases, leaving 11 bases of the junction unmatched. CDR3 sequence reads: CASRLNGQGLDNEQFF. The CDR3 region has the DNA TGTGCCAGCAGATTAAACGGACAGGGGCTGGACAATGAGCAGTTCTTC.

The rearrangement uses TRBV5-1 and TRBJ2-2, with 11 bases fitting TRBD1. J was trimmed by 6 bases and V by 4 bases; bases with no gene match: 2. The CDR3 is 14 residues long. CDR1 is SGHRS, CDR2 YFSETQ, per germline. In DNA form, the CDR3 reads TGCGCCAGCAGCAAGGGACAGGGGGCCGGGGAGCTGTTTTTT. It encodes CASSKGQGAGELFF.

V and J are TRBV15 and TRBJ1-4, with TRBD1 as a possible D gene (5 bases). The CDR3 extends over 16 amino acids. Trimming cost V 0 bases and J 8 bases, with 16 bases left between them. The V gene's germline CDR1 is LNHNV and CDR2 YYDKDF (reference sequence). CDR3 region: CATSRDTARAGEKLFF. In DNA form, the CDR3 reads TGTGCCACCAGCAGAGATACCGCCAGGGCAGGGGAAAAACTGTTTTTT.

The rearrangement joins TRBV28 to TRBJ1-5, with 9 bases fitting TRBD1. Germline-derived CDR1 and CDR2 are MDHEN and SYDVKM. The J segment lost 3 bases and the V segment lost 2 bases, leaving 11 bases of the junction unmatched. This CDR3 region has 18 residues. CDR3: CASSLPPGQGPANQPQHF. In nucleotides, the CDR3 is TGTGCCAGCAGTTTACCCCCGGGACAGGGCCCCGCCAATCAGCCCCAGCATTTT.

The chain recombines TRBV5-1 with TRBJ2-5; D perhaps matches TRBD2 (5 bases). CDR1 is SGHRS and CDR2 is YFSETQ in the germline V gene. Deletions cut 0 bases from V and 11 bases from J, with 8 bases between. The length of the CDR3 is 11 residues. The CDR3 spells CASSLVGEQYF. CDR3 nucleotide sequence: TGCGCCAGCAGCTTGGTGGGAGAGCAGTACTTC.

V usage is TRBV9 and J usage is TRBJ1-2; 8 positions match TRBD1. Looked up from germline, CDR1 is SGDLS and CDR2 is YYNGEE. The CDR3 extends over 16 amino acids. J lost 2 bases, V lost 4 bases, and 10 bases had no gene match. CDR3 loop: CASSPLGQGGNYGYTF. CDR3 DNA: TGTGCCAGCAGCCCCTTAGGACAGGGAGGAAACTATGGCTACACCTTC.

The chain carries TRBV11-3 and TRBJ2-1, with D maybe TRBD2 (6 bases). CDR1 is SGHNT, CDR2 YENEEA, per germline. The CDR3 totals 16 residues. With 5 bases removed from V and 6 bases from J, the gap between germline ends came to 20 bases. DNA of the CDR3: TGTGCCAGCAGCCCCTCGGGTAGCCGGGGGTTCAATGAGCAGTTCTTC. It specifies CASSPSGSRGFNEQFF.

A single count supports this clone. Here the CDR3 reads CASSSGTGDYEQYF. CDR3 in DNA: TGCGCCAGCAGTTCCGGGACAGGGGACTACGAGCAGTACTTC. The genes are TRBV5-1 and TRBJ2-7; 10 positions match TRBD1. Trimming cost V 5 bases and J 3 bases; bases outside gene matches: 5. This CDR3 spans 14 amino acids. Germline values: CDR1 SGHRS, CDR2 YFSETQ.

The V gene is TRBV7-6, the J gene TRBJ1-4, with a possible D match to TRBD1 (6 bases). The CDR3 is 18 amino acids. The V gene lost 5 bases and the J gene lost 4 bases, with 23 bases spanning the gap. Germline values: CDR1 SGHVS, CDR2 FNYEAQ. Here the CDR3 DNA reads TGTGCCAGCAGCCCGGGGCGGACAGCGCTGCGGGTTAATGAAAAACTGTTTTTT. Its protein product is CASSPGRTALRVNEKLFF. The full variable domain, with the rest looked up from reference TRBV7-6 and TRBJ1-4, is GAGVSQSPRYKVTKRGQDVALRCDPISGHVSLYWYRQALGQGPEFLTYFNYEAQQDKSGLPNDRFSAERPEGSISTLTIQRTEQRDSAMYRCASSPGRTALRVNEKLFFGSGTQLSVL.

This clone was seen only once. The genes are TRBV7-9 and TRBJ1-5; D gene unclear. The CDR3 runs to 13 residues. Germline loops: CDR1 SEHNR, CDR2 FQNEAQ (reference sequence). The V end was cut by 1 base, the J end by 5 bases, with 6 bases between. CDR3 nucleotide sequence: TGTGCCAGCAGCTTAGTACAAGATCAGCCCCAGCATTTT. Its translation is CASSLVQDQPQHF.

The CDR3 DNA follows: TGTGCCTGGAGTGTAGTGGTAGGCAGGGGGATAAGTTTTAACCTTCTCGTCCACACTGAAGCTTTCTTT. This gives the protein CAWSVVVGRGISFNLLVHTEAFF. V usage is TRBV30 and J usage is TRBJ1-1; 7 bases match TRBD1. Germline assignment: CDR1 GTSNPN and CDR2 SVGIG (reference sequence). The junction had 31 bases not matched to a gene; V was cut back by 0 bases and J by 3 bases. This CDR3 contains 23 residues. Combining the CDR3 with reference TRBV30 and TRBJ1-1 gives the whole variable domain SQTIHQWPATLVQPVGSPLSLECTVEGTSNPNLYWYRQAAGRGLQLLFYSVGIGQISSEVPQNLSASRPQDRQFILSSKKLLLSDSGFYLCAWSVVVGRGISFNLLVHTEAFFGQGTRLTVV.

The chain recombines TRBV5-1 with TRBJ2-7, with 7 nucleotides matching TRBD1. The CDR3 is 13 residues long. Germline-derived CDR1 and CDR2 are SGHRS and YFSETQ. V trimming: 0 bases; J trimming: 5 bases; junction bases outside the gene matches: 2. The chain's CDR3 is CASSLDRGNEQYF. The CDR3 DNA reads TGCGCCAGCAGCTTGGACAGGGGCAACGAGCAGTACTTC.

The chain is built from TRBV18 and TRBJ2-7; D may be TRBD1 (5 bases). The CDR3 loop spans 13 amino acids. Per germline, CDR1 KGHSH and CDR2 LQKENI. V was cut by 1 base and J by 7 bases, with 11 bases left in between. The CDR3 bases are TGTGCCAGCTCACCACAGGGGATGGGTGAGCAGTACTTC. Residues: CASSPQGMGEQYF.

The genes are TRBV4-3 and TRBJ2-1; 8 positions match TRBD1. The germline gives CDR1 LGHNA, CDR2 YSLEER. The ends lost 1 base at V and 1 base at J; junction bases unmatched: 0. The CDR3 runs to 15 residues. Here the CDR3 DNA reads TGCGCCAGCAGCCAAGGGACAGGGTCCTACAATGAGCAGTTCTTC. Residues: CASSQGTGSYNEQFF.

The chain couples TRBV28 to TRBJ1-1; 8 positions agree with TRBD1. The germline gives CDR1 MDHEN, CDR2 SYDVKM. Trimming removed 5 bases from V and 5 bases from J; junction bases left unmatched: 13. The length of the CDR3 is 16 residues. This CDR3 is CASSPPPGQGGTEAFF. CDR3 sequence (DNA): TGTGCCAGCAGTCCCCCACCCGGACAGGGAGGTACTGAAGCTTTCTTT.

J is TRBJ2-1 and V is TRBV7-2; D might be TRBD2 (6 bases). V lost 2 bases and J lost 8, with 10 bases in between. The CDR3 is 13 residues long. The germline V gene encodes CDR1 SGHTA and CDR2 FQGNSA. CDR3 bases: TGTGCCAGCAGCTTATTACTAGCCTATGAGCAGTTCTTC. This sequence encodes CASSLLLAYEQFF. The entire variable domain, with the rest obtained from reference TRBV7-2 and TRBJ2-1, is as follows: GAGVSQSPSNKVTEKGKDVELRCDPISGHTALYWYRQSLGQGLEFLIYFQGNSAPDKSGLPSDRFSAERTGGSVSTLTIQRTQQEDSAVYLCASSLLLAYEQFFGPGTRLTVL.

The chain links TRBV5-1 to TRBJ1-6, with D possibly matching TRBD1 (5 bases). The germline V gene has CDR1 SGHRS and CDR2 YFSETQ. Trimming removed 3 bases at V and 9 bases at J, with 16 bases between. The CDR3 extends over 15 amino acids. Here the CDR3 reads CASSSNGREISPLHF. The DNA for the CDR3 is TGCGCCAGCAGCTCGAATGGCAGGGAAATTTCACCCCTCCACTTT.

CDR3 in DNA: TGTGCCAGCAGCGTAGGCGGAGTGAACACCGGGGAGCTGTTTTTT. It specifies CASSVGGVNTGELFF. The V gene is TRBV9, the J gene TRBJ2-2; no reliable D call. The V and J ends lost 0 bases and 1 base respectively, with 7 bases between them. Germline CDR1 is SGDLS and CDR2 is YYNGEE. The CDR3 is made up of 15 amino acids. The entire variable domain, with the rest obtained from reference TRBV9 and TRBJ2-2, is as follows: DSGVTQTPKHLITATGQRVTLRCSPRSGDLSVYWYQQSLDQGLQFLIQYYNGEERAKGNILERFSAQQFPDLHSELNLSSLELGDSALYFCASSVGGVNTGELFFGEGSRLTVL.

The V and J genes are TRBV6-5 and TRBJ2-1; D is undetermined. Germline V gives CDR1 MNHEY, CDR2 SVGAGI. The CDR3 loop spans 15 amino acids. With 1 base removed from V and 0 bases from J, the gap between germline ends came to 7 bases. DNA for the CDR3: TGTGCCAGCAGTTACTTGCCGAGCTCCTACAATGAGCAGTTCTTC. This encodes CASSYLPSSYNEQFF.

The chain joins TRBV7-9 to TRBJ1-5; weak D call: TRBD1 (6 bases). The CDR3 consists of 16 residues. Germline CDR1 reads SEHNR; CDR2 reads FQNEAQ (reference sequence). With 0 bases removed from V and 3 bases from J, the gap between germline ends came to 12 bases. CDR3 loop: CASSLAGQGINQPQHF. CDR3 sequence (DNA): TGTGCCAGCAGCTTAGCGGGCCAGGGGATCAATCAGCCCCAGCATTTT.

The chain has TRBV5-1 and TRBJ2-7; TRBD1 is a possible D gene (5 bases). The V and J ends lost 1 base and 0 bases respectively, with 8 bases between them. This CDR3 is 14 amino acids long. Germline V gene lookup returns CDR1 SGHRS and CDR2 YFSETQ. The CDR3 spells CASSLQGSSYEQYF. The DNA for the CDR3 is TGCGCCAGCAGCTTGCAGGGAAGCTCCTACGAGCAGTACTTC.

The chain has TRBV28 and TRBJ2-2; 8 nucleotides match TRBD1. The V gene's germline CDR1 is MDHEN and CDR2 SYDVKM. Germline trimming cut 8 bases from V and 3 bases from J; bases unmatched to any gene: 2. The CDR3 runs to 13 residues. The CDR3 here is CASGQGYTGELFF. The CDR3 DNA is TGTGCCAGCGGACAGGGTTACACCGGGGAGCTGTTTTTT.

This chain links TRBV7-9 with TRBJ2-1; D remains unclear. The V gene lost 5 bases and the J gene lost 3 bases, with 8 bases spanning the gap. There are 13 residues in the CDR3. The V gene's germline CDR1 is SEHNR and CDR2 FQNEAQ (reference sequence). CDR3 sequence: CASSPEFYNEQFF. The CDR3 DNA sequence: TGTGCCAGCAGCCCTGAGTTCTACAATGAGCAGTTCTTC. Drawing the rest from reference TRBV7-9 and TRBJ2-1, the complete variable domain is DTGVSQNPRHKITKRGQNVTFRCDPISEHNRLYWYRQTLGQGPEFLTYFQNEAQLEKSRLLSDRFSAERPKGSFSTLEIQRTEQGDSAMYLCASSPEFYNEQFFGPGTRLTVL.

The rearrangement uses TRBV2 and TRBJ2-3, with D possibly TRBD1 on 7 matching bases. Germline V gene data show CDR1 as SNHLY and CDR2 as FYNNEI. V was clipped by 4 bases and J by 2 bases, with 10 bases between them. The CDR3 consists of 14 residues. The CDR3 nucleotides are TGTGCCAGCAGTGCAGGGGGGATCACAGATACGCAGTATTTT. It is translated as CASSAGGITDTQYF.

V is TRBV7-2 and J is TRBJ2-1; no reliable D call. The ends were cut back, 1 base at V and 3 bases at J, with 13 bases in the middle. CDR1 and CDR2 from the germline V gene are SGHTA and FQGNSA. CDR3 length equals 16 residues. The DNA for the CDR3 is TGTGCCAGCAGCTTAGACCCCCTTACGGTCTACAATGAGCAGTTCTTC. It yields the protein CASSLDPLTVYNEQFF. The whole variable domain, remainder taken from reference TRBV7-2 and TRBJ2-1, is GAGVSQSPSNKVTEKGKDVELRCDPISGHTALYWYRQSLGQGLEFLIYFQGNSAPDKSGLPSDRFSAERTGGSVSTLTIQRTQQEDSAVYLCASSLDPLTVYNEQFFGPGTRLTVL.

The V and J genes are TRBV7-9 and TRBJ2-6; D might be TRBD1 (5 bases). Between the trimmed V and J ends, which lost 3 bases and 0 bases, there was a span of 12 bases. This CDR3 has 17 amino acids. CDR1 is SEHNR and CDR2 is FQNEAQ in the germline V gene (reference sequence). The CDR3 bases are TGTGCCAGCAGCTTCGAGTTTGGGGCCTCTGGGGCCAACGTCCTGACTTTC. Its translation: CASSFEFGASGANVLTF.